This T cell receptor delta chain was sequenced in a study of gamma-delta T cells after stem cell transplantation. TCRdb redid clone calling on the RT-PCR reads using CATT. The sample includes around 1,500 delta-chain clones, about 5.5% of them seen just once. For this clone: The protein TCRdb lists belongs to a much larger clone and differs from this DNA's translation at residue 12, which points to a read error; the protein shown is made from the DNA.

The ends were cut back, 0 bases at V and 6 bases at J, with 19 bases in the middle. Germline V gives CDR1 GEAIGNYY, CDR2 EKD. The CDR3 has 16 amino acids. This clonotype was obtained from a human donor. It is not recorded whose cells these are; they may come from a transplant donor. Material for sequencing was gamma-delta T cells. The V and J genes are TRDV2 and TRDJ1, with unresolved D. The CDR3 loop is CACDTVEDQTDNKLIF. The CDR3 bases are TGTGCCTGTGACACCGTTGAAGATCAAACGGACAATAAACTCATCTTT.